This is a list of T cell receptor beta chains from one sample in a study of low-dose radiotherapy and immunotherapy resistance in tumors. MiXCR was run by TCRdb on the reads, yielding one entry per CDR3 protein. The sample includes around 80,000 distinct CDR3 sequences, over 15% seen only once; the top ten take approximately 1.3%. The specimen was PBMCs, collected after low-dose radiotherapy plus immunotherapy. The source of these receptors is a male donor with prostate cancer. Each CDR3 is given with its conserved first and last residue. The D gene is left open where the match is weak. The listing skips clone size in some rows; elsewhere it reads once, few, many or a size class.

size	D	J	V	CDR3	DNA
many	TRBD1	TRBJ2-1	TRBV25-1	CASSDETQGNNEQFF	TGTGCCAGCAGTGACGAGACACAGGGGAACAATGAGCAGTTCTTC
many	-	TRBJ1-1	TRBV29-1	CSATTLTVNTEAFF	TGCAGCGCAACCACCCTGACAGTGAACACTGAAGCTTTCTTT
many	-	TRBJ2-5	TRBV4-1	CASSVRVLETQYF	TGCGCCAGCAGCGTCCGGGTTCTAGAGACCCAGTACTTC
many	-	TRBJ2-6	TRBV28	CASTGLSSGANVLTF	TGTGCCAGCACAGGGCTCAGCTCTGGGGCCAACGTCCTGACTTTC
many	-	TRBJ2-1	TRBV7-2	CASSTRGNEQFF	TGTGCCAGCAGCACTAGGGGCAATGAGCAGTTCTTC
few	TRBD1	TRBJ1-5	TRBV2	CASSLQGVMNQPQHF	TGTGCCAGCAGCCTACAGGGGGTCATGAATCAGCCCCAGCATTTT
-	-	TRBJ1-5	TRBV6-1	CASSESDYQPQHF	TGTGCCAGCAGTGAGAGCGATTATCAGCCCCAGCATTTT
many	-	TRBJ2-1	TRBV5-1	CASGAPRFGGSYNEQFF	TGCGCCAGCGGAGCCCCAAGGTTTGGAGGGTCCTACAATGAGCAGTTCTTC
-	-	TRBJ2-2	TRBV7-2	CATLKLGDPELFF	TGTGCCACTCTGAAGTTGGGGGACCCCGAGCTGTTTTTT
many	TRBD1	TRBJ2-5	TRBV2	CASSPGQGGETQYF	TGTGCCAGCAGCCCGGGACAGGGAGGTGAGACCCAGTACTTC
many	TRBD2	TRBJ2-5	TRBV29-1	CSARDSGGETQYF	TGCAGCGCCCGGGACAGCGGGGGGGAGACCCAGTACTTC
once	-	TRBJ2-5	TRBV24-1	CATSGPEWAGGYQETQYF	TGTGCCACCAGTGGACCGGAGTGGGCAGGGGGGTATCAAGAGACCCAGTACTTC
many	TRBD1	TRBJ2-5	TRBV20-1	CSARGTGMETQYF	TGCAGTGCTAGGGGGACAGGGATGGAGACCCAGTACTTC
many	TRBD1	TRBJ2-5	TRBV6-6	CASTAGGTETQYF	TGTGCCAGCACAGCAGGGGGCACGGAGACCCAGTACTTC
many	-	TRBJ2-2	TRBV21-1	CASRGTAINTGELFF	TGTGCCAGCAGGGGGACAGCGATAAACACCGGGGAGCTGTTTTTT